A single sample gave rise to the 19 T cell receptor beta chains below, sequenced in a study of chemoradiotherapy in HPV16-positive cancers. TCRdb's table, derived via immunoSEQ multiplex PCR, lists solely in-frame clones and lacks some. This sample has fewer than 40,000 clones; 92% occur once, and the top ten carry 3.6%. The sample consisted of blood, taken from a patient who underwent chemoradiotherapy. Receptors originate from a human donor with HPV-associated anogenital cancer.

The chain recombines TRBV27 with TRBJ2-3; D is unresolved. This CDR3 is built from 14 residues. Trimming left V 5 bases short and J 6 bases short, with 15 bases between. Germline CDR1 MNHEY, CDR2 SMNVEV (reference sequence). The CDR3 DNA reads as TGTGCCAGCAGTCAACGCCGACGTTTGGATACGCAGTATTTT. It specifies CASSQRRRLDTQYF.

The gene calls are TRBV5-1 and TRBJ2-4; tentative D call: TRBD1 (5 bases). CDR1 is SGHRS and CDR2 is YFSETQ in the germline V gene. The CDR3 is made up of 15 amino acids. Trimming removed 0 bases at V and 5 bases at J, with 12 bases between. The CDR3 coding sequence is TGCGCCAGCAGCTTGGCCCCTGGACAACAAAACATTCAGTACTTC. Its translation is CASSLAPGQQNIQYF.

The chain couples TRBV2 to TRBJ1-3; D is ambiguous. The germline V and J ends were trimmed by 0 bases and 0 bases, with 9 bases remaining between them. The CDR3 is 16 residues long. Per the germline V gene, CDR1 is SNHLY and CDR2 is FYNNEI. The CDR3 is CASSEAQTVSGNTIYF. DNA of the CDR3: TGTGCCAGCAGTGAAGCGCAGACGGTCTCTGGAAACACCATATATTTT.

The chain has TRBV7-2 and TRBJ2-5; 7 nucleotides agree with TRBD1. With V trimmed by 5 bases and J by 5 bases, 11 bases remained unmatched. The CDR3 has 15 residues. CDR1 is SGHTA and CDR2 is FQGNSA in the germline V gene. In nucleotides, the CDR3 is TGTGCCAGCAGCCCCATGAGGGGGCGCTTGGAGACCCAGTACTTC. Its protein product is CASSPMRGRLETQYF. Using reference TRBV7-2 and TRBJ2-5 for the parts outside the CDR3, the full variable domain is GAGVSQSPSNKVTEKGKDVELRCDPISGHTALYWYRQSLGQGLEFLIYFQGNSAPDKSGLPSDRFSAERTGGSVSTLTIQRTQQEDSAVYLCASSPMRGRLETQYFGPGTRLLVL.

This sequence joins TRBV7-2 and TRBJ1-1; D not certain. Germline CDR1 and CDR2: SGHTA and FQGNSA. This CDR3 has 15 residues. The V and J ends lost 5 bases and 3 bases respectively, with 16 bases between them. The CDR3 region is CASSLSVGWDTEAFF. CDR3 DNA sequence: TGTGCCAGCAGCCTATCAGTGGGGTGGGACACTGAAGCTTTCTTT.

This clone was seen a single time. CDR3 DNA: TGCGCCAGCAGCCGGAGAGGGCTACCATGGGAAGAAAAACTGTTTTTT. Translated: CASSRRGLPWEEKLFF. V is TRBV4-1 and J is TRBJ1-4; no clear D gene. Germline V gene lookup returns CDR1 MGHRA and CDR2 YSYEKL. V was trimmed by 4 bases and J by 8 bases, leaving 20 bases between them. This CDR3 contains 16 residues.

V and J are TRBV5-5 and TRBJ1-2; D is unresolved. Between the trimmed V and J ends, which lost 4 bases and 4 bases, there was a span of 17 bases. The CDR3 is 15 amino acids. CDR1 SGHKS and CDR2 YYEKEE come from the germline V gene (reference sequence). CDR3 residues: CASSGLVVRSYGYTF. The CDR3 nucleotides are TGTGCCAGCAGCGGCCTAGTTGTTCGGAGCTATGGCTACACCTTC. Combining the CDR3 with reference TRBV5-5 and TRBJ1-2 gives the whole variable domain DAGVTQSPTHLIKTRGQQVTLRCSPISGHKSVSWYQQVLGQGPQFIFQYYEKEERGRGNFPDRFSARQFPNYSSELNVNALLLGDSALYLCASSGLVVRSYGYTFGSGTRLTVV.

With respect to this clone: Additional DNA sequences in this sample encode the identical CDR3. In DNA, the CDR3 is TGTGCCAGCAGCTTAAACCCCAGGGGTGGGACCGGGGAGCTGTTTTTT. Protein sequence: CASSLNPRGGTGELFF. V gene TRBV7-3 combines with J gene TRBJ2-2; TRBD1 is a possible D gene (6 bases). The V end was cut by 1 base, the J end by 5 bases, with 14 bases between. CDR1 is SGHTA and CDR2 is FQGTGA in the germline V gene. CDR3 length: 16 residues.

This clone was detected only a few times. The gene calls are TRBV29-1 and TRBJ1-1, with TRBD1 as a possible D gene (6 bases). The germline V and J ends were trimmed by 3 bases and 1 base, with 9 bases remaining between them. This CDR3 has 13 residues. Germline V CDR1 and CDR2: SQVTM, ANQGSEA. CDR3: CSVDLQGNTEAFF. CDR3 nucleotide sequence: TGCAGCGTTGATTTACAGGGGAACACTGAAGCTTTCTTT.

The V and J genes are TRBV6-4 and TRBJ2-3, with TRBD2 matching 7 bases. Germline V gene lookup returns CDR1 MRHNA and CDR2 SNTAGT. There are 16 residues in the CDR3. V dropped 5 bases and J dropped 2; count of bases not matched to a gene: 10. The CDR3 DNA sequence: TGTGCCAGCAGTCAAAGAGCGGGGCCCCTCACAGATACGCAGTATTTT. Its translation: CASSQRAGPLTDTQYF.

The rearrangement links TRBV19 to TRBJ1-1; 10 nucleotides align to TRBD1. V lost 8 bases to trimming and J lost 1 base; unmatched junction nucleotides: 7. Germline lookup yields CDR1 LNHDA and CDR2 SQIVND (reference sequence). CDR3 length: 15 amino acids. The CDR3 is CASGRDRGSNTEAFF. The CDR3 region has the DNA TGTGCCAGTGGTAGGGACAGGGGCTCGAACACTGAAGCTTTCTTT.

V and J are TRBV21-1 and TRBJ2-7; the D call TRBD1 from the table was never checked on the DNA. TRBV21-1 is a pseudogene locus. This CDR3 contains 16 residues. CDR3 nucleotide sequence: TGTGCCAGCCTATCGACGGTCTACAGTAGCTCCTACGAGCAGTACTTC. Residues: CASLSTVYSSSYEQYF.

Only one count was recorded for this clone. The DNA for the CDR3 is TGTGCCTGGAGTGGGGGACAGGGGCTCGACGAGCAGTACTTC. Protein product: CAWSGGQGLDEQYF. The rearrangement joins TRBV30 to TRBJ2-5; TRBD1 matches 10 bases. TRBJ2-7 matches the DNA end more closely, so the J call is doubtful. The CDR3 extends over 14 amino acids. The germline CDR1 and CDR2 sequences are GTSNPN and SVGIG (reference sequence).

The gene calls are TRBV6-1 and TRBJ1-5, with D hard to call. This CDR3 spans 15 amino acids. V lost 0 bases and J 1 base, leaving 7 bases between the germline ends. CDR1 MNHNS and CDR2 SASEGT come from the germline V gene. CDR3 nucleotide sequence: TGTGCCAGCAGTGAAGCAGGAGGGAGCAATCAGCCCCAGCATTTT. Amino acids: CASSEAGGSNQPQHF.

This chain links TRBV6-5 with TRBJ2-6; D gene uncertain. The CDR3 runs 15 residues. The ends were cut back, 2 bases at V and 0 bases at J, with 5 bases in the middle. Germline assignment: CDR1 MNHEY and CDR2 SVGAGI. The CDR3, as DNA: TGTGCCAGCAGTTACGAAAGCTCTGGGGCCAACGTCCTGACTTTC. It yields the protein CASSYESSGANVLTF.

The CDR3 is CARGRWGEDYGYTF. The DNA for the CDR3 is TGTGCCAGAGGCCGGTGGGGGGAGGACTATGGCTACACCTTC. This chain uses TRBV9 with TRBJ1-2, with a weak D call TRBD1 (5 bases). Germline lookup yields CDR1 SGDLS and CDR2 YYNGEE. This CDR3 has 14 residues. Trimming pared 8 bases from V and 3 bases from J, leaving 17 bases between.

CDR3 in DNA: TGTGCCAGCAGTTTATCCCAGGGTCAGGCTAACTATGGCTACACCTTC. It specifies CASSLSQGQANYGYTF. The genes are TRBV28 and TRBJ1-2; a possible D gene is TRBD1 (5 bases). The germline CDR1 and CDR2 sequences are MDHEN and SYDVKM. Trimming removed 1 base at V and 0 bases at J, with 12 bases between. The CDR3 covers 16 residues.

This chain uses TRBV9 with TRBJ2-1; TRBD2 is a possible D gene (5 bases). From germline, CDR1 is SGDLS and CDR2 YYNGEE. The CDR3 covers 13 residues. V was cut by 1 base and J by 4 bases, with 6 bases left in between. The CDR3 here is CASSVLAYNEQFF. The CDR3, as DNA: TGTGCCAGCAGCGTACTAGCATACAATGAGCAGTTCTTC.

The chain links TRBV7-3 to TRBJ2-1; D gene uncertain. The V gene lost 5 bases and the J gene lost 4 bases, with 12 bases spanning the gap. Per the germline V gene, CDR1 is SGHTA and CDR2 is FQGTGA. The length of the CDR3 is 14 residues. The CDR3 coding sequence is TGTGCCAGCAGCCTCATGGGGATGTACAATGAGCAGTTCTTC. Amino acid sequence: CASSLMGMYNEQFF.